The text below deals with one TCR beta chain. The entry originates in a study of monozygotic twins with inflammatory bowel disease. Each CDR3 protein gets one entry in TCRdb, which reprocessed the 5' RACE reads and gives no DNA. This sample's clone table lists approximately 330,000 distinct CDR3 sequences. The receptor was derived from a human donor with ulcerative colitis or Crohn's disease, or a healthy co-twin of an affected twin (not recorded which). The specimen was blood.

The CDR3 reads CASSLDLDSYGYTF. The chain is built from TRBV7-9 and TRBJ1-2; TCRdb proposes TRBD1, but this gene call is untestable without DNA. Germline CDR1 reads SEHNR; CDR2 reads FQNEAQ (reference sequence). CDR3 length: 14 residues.